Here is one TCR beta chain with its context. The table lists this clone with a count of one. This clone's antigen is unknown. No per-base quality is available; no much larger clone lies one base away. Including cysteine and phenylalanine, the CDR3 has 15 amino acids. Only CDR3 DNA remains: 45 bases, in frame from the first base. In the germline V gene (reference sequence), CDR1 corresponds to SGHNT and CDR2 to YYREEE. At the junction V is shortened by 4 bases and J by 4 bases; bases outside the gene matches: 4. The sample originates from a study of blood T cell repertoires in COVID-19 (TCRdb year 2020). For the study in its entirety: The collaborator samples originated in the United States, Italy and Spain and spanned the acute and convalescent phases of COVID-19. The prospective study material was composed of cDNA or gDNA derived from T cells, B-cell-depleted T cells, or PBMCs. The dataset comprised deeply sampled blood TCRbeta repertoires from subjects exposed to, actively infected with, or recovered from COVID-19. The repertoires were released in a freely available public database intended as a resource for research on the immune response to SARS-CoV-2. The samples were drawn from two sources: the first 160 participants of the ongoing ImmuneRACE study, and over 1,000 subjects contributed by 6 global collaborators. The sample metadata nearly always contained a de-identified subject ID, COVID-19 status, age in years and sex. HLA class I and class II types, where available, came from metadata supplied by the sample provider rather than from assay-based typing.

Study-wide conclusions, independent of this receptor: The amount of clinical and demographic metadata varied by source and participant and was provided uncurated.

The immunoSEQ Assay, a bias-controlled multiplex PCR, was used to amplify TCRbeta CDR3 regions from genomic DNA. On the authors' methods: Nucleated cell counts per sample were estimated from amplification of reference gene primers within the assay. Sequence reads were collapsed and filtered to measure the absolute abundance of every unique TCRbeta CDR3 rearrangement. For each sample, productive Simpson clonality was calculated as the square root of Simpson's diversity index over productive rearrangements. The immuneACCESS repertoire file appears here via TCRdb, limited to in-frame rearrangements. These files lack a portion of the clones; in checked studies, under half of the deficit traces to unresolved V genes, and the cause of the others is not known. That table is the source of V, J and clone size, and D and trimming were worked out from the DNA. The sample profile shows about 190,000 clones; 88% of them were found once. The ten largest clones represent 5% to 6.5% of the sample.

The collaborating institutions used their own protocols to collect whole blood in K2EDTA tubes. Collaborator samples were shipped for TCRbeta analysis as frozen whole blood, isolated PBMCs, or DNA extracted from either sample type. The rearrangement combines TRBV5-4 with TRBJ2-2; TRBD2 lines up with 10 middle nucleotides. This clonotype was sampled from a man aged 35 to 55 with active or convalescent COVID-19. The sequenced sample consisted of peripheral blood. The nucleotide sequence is TGTGCCAGCAGCAGCGGGGGGGGAGCCACCGGGGAGCTGTTTTTT. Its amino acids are CASSSGGGATGELFF.